These 8 T cell receptor beta chains were all obtained from the same sample, sequenced in a study of shared clonotypes between healthy human individuals. Sequencing was performed with immunoSEQ multiplex PCR; in TCRdb, only in-frame clones are kept and a portion is missing. This sample carries 2.5 million or so clones, about 92% of them seen once, and the ten largest clones take over 0.12%. The sequenced sample consisted of naive CD4+ T cells sorted from blood. Subset noted: CD45RA+ positively selected. These receptors all come from a young man in good health.

The V and J genes are TRBV7-9 and TRBJ1-2; D unclear. The CDR3 runs to 18 residues. Germline-derived CDR1 and CDR2 are SEHNR and FQNEAQ (reference sequence). V lost 1 base and J 0 bases, leaving 18 bases between the germline ends. The CDR3, as DNA: TGTGCCAGCAGCTTAGGTTTCGGGCAGAGGTCTTCTAACTATGGCTACACCTTC. This gives the protein CASSLGFGQRSSNYGYTF.

This rearrangement joins TRBV9 to TRBJ2-7; a weak D match, TRBD1 (6 bases). Trimming removed 2 bases from V and 3 bases from J, with 12 bases in between. Germline-derived CDR1 and CDR2 are SGDLS and YYNGEE. The CDR3 extends over 14 amino acids. The chain's CDR3 is CASSVDSGDYEQYF. The CDR3 DNA sequence: TGTGCCAGCAGCGTGGACAGTGGGGACTACGAGCAGTACTTC.

This clone occurred once. The chain carries TRBV2 and TRBJ1-2, with unresolved D. The germline V gene encodes CDR1 SNHLY and CDR2 FYNNEI. The CDR3 contains 12 residues. V was clipped by 7 bases and J by 0 bases, with 6 bases between them. The CDR3 loop reads CASTQANYGYTF. The CDR3 DNA reads as TGTGCCAGCACCCAAGCTAACTATGGCTACACCTTC.

This chain connects TRBV6-1 to TRBJ2-4; D remains ambiguous. Trimming stripped 3 bases from V and 11 bases from J, with 8 bases between. The CDR3 covers 11 residues. The V gene's germline CDR1 is MNHNS and CDR2 SASEGT. CDR3 residues: CASSDQLFQYF. As DNA, the CDR3 is TGTGCCAGCAGTGACCAGCTATTTCAGTACTTC.

The rearrangement links TRBV2 to TRBJ1-2, with D possibly matching TRBD1 (5 bases). Per germline, CDR1 SNHLY and CDR2 FYNNEI. V was clipped by 7 bases and J by 4 bases, with 10 bases between them. The CDR3 sequence is 12 residues long. The CDR3, as DNA: TGTGCCAGCACTACAGACAGCTATGGCTACACCTTC. It yields the protein CASTTDSYGYTF. Full variable domain (missing parts from reference TRBV2 and TRBJ1-2): EPEVTQTPSHQVTQMGQEVILRCVPISNHLYFYWYRQILGQKVEFLVSFYNNEISEKSEIFDDQFSVERPDGSNFTLKIRSTKLEDSAMYFCASTTDSYGYTFGSGTRLTVV.

The genes are TRBV7-9 and TRBJ1-3; TRBD1 might be the D (5 bases). CDR3 length: 15 amino acids. The V gene's germline CDR1 is SEHNR and CDR2 FQNEAQ (reference sequence). V dropped 5 bases and J dropped 2 bases, with 13 bases sitting between them. DNA for the CDR3: TGTGCCAGCAGCCAACAGGCGAAGCCTGGAAACACCATATATTTT. It is translated as CASSQQAKPGNTIYF.

The V gene is TRBV5-1, the J gene TRBJ2-3; maybe TRBD2 (5 bases). The germline V and J ends were trimmed by 0 bases and 2 bases, with 13 bases remaining between them. The length of the CDR3 is 16 residues. CDR1 is SGHRS and CDR2 is YFSETQ in the germline V gene. CDR3 residues: CASSLVAGLYTDTQYF. CDR3 nucleotides: TGCGCCAGCAGCTTGGTTGCGGGTCTTTACACAGATACGCAGTATTTT.

This chain links TRBV12-5 with TRBJ2-2; weak D call: TRBD1 (6 bases). Between the trimmed V and J ends, which lost 5 bases and 4 bases, there was a span of 20 bases. The CDR3 length is 17 residues. Per germline, CDR1 LGHNT and CDR2 FRNRAP. This CDR3 reads CASGLYSGTHPTGELFF. The CDR3 DNA is TGTGCTAGTGGTCTCTATTCCGGGACACACCCCACCGGGGAGCTGTTTTTT.